Here is one T cell receptor (beta chain) with its context. The CDR3 contains 18 residues. Germline loops: CDR1 SGHKS, CDR2 YYEKEE (reference sequence). The data were obtained in a study of T cells expressing NK-cell markers. 5'RACE template switching built TCR beta cDNA with unique molecular identifiers. TCRdb reprocessed the 5' RACE reads and reports one entry per CDR3 protein, with no DNA. The listing records some 460,000 distinct CDR3 sequences. This sequence joins TRBV5-5 and TRBJ2-5; TCRdb indicates TRBD2, and absent DNA this call remains unverified. The sample consisted of blood T cells: a sorted CD56 or NKG2C T cell subset, CD4+ or CD8+ T cells, or bulk PBMC T cells (not recorded which). The clonotype was recovered from a woman in her fifties or sixties in good health. CDR3 protein: CASSLPLPGSGRVETQYF.